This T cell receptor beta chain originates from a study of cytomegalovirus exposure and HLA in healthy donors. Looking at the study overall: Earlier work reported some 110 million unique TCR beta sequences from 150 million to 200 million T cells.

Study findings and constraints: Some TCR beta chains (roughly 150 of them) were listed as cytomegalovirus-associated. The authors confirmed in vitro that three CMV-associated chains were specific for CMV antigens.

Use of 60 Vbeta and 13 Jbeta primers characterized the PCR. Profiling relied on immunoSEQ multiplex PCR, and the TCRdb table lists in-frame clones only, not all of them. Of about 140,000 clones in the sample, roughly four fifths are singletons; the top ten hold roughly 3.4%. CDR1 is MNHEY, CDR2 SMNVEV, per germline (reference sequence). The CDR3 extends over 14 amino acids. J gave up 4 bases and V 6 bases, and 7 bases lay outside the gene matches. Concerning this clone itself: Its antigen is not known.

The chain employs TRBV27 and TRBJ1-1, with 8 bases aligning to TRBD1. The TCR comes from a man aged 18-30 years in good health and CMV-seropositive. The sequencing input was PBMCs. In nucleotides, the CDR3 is TGTGCCAGCAGAAGACAGGGGCTTGGCACTGAAGCTTTCTTT. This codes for CASRRQGLGTEAFF.